This is a list of T cell receptor beta chains from one sample in a study of Ad26.COV2.S vaccination and SARS-CoV-2 variants. Produced via immunoSEQ multiplex PCR; TCRdb's table is partial and in-frame only. The data contain about 350,000 clones, around 87% of them singletons. Here the sequenced sample was peripheral blood, taken in a trial of Ad26.COV2.S vaccine versus placebo. The receptors derive from a person between 18 and 65 years old who received the Ad26.COV2.S COVID-19 vaccine or a placebo. Each CDR3 is given with its conserved first and last residue. The order of the fields is J gene, D gene, V gene, CDR3 protein. The D gene is left open where the match is weak.

TRBJ1-1,.,TRBV6-6,CASIRPGGHTEAFF
TRBJ2-2,TRBD2,TRBV4-2,CASSQLTGTTNTGELFF
TRBJ1-1,.,TRBV12-3/TRBV12-4,CASSPFIDEAFF
TRBJ1-5,.,TRBV7-2,CASSLSVSGRAFSNQPQHF
TRBJ1-4,.,TRBV10-3,CAIKNGTINEKLFF
TRBJ2-5,TRBD2,TRBV9,CASSEQRGAWETQYF
TRBJ2-7,.,TRBV14,CASSPYMGHEQYF
TRBJ1-4,TRBD1,TRBV30,CAWSVSGGNEKLFF
TRBJ1-1,TRBD1,TRBV19,CASSIWGQGNTEAFF
TRBJ1-3,TRBD1,TRBV19,CASSIPGQGDGNTIYF
TRBJ2-5,TRBD2,TRBV6-1,CASSEGWGGETQYF
TRBJ1-1,TRBD1,TRBV4-3,CASSQDLGQGGTEAFF
TRBJ1-3,.,TRBV6-5,CASGAWANTIYF
TRBJ1-5,.,TRBV18,CASSPLNRQAFSNQPQHF
TRBJ1-2,TRBD1,TRBV7-9,CASSLAGQGYGYTF